The 25 T cell receptor beta chains presented below share a single source sample, sequenced in a study of response to subunit inactivated influenza vaccine. TCRdb reprocessed the RT-PCR reads via MiXCR and lists one record per CDR3 protein. Found here are a few hundred thousand distinct CDR3 sequences, roughly 12% of them singletons; the top ten hold 11%. This sample also belongs to another study, concerning T cells expressing NK-cell markers. From that second work: The cDNA for TCR beta came from 5'RACE template switching with UMIs.

The specimen was PBMCs from blood, collected on the day of vaccination. All receptors come from a man over 45 who received an inactivated influenza vaccine.

This clonotype was seen at least ten times. The J gene is TRBJ2-4, the V gene TRBV7-9; 7 positions agree with TRBD1. CDR3 length equals 16 residues. J lost 0 bases, V lost 3 bases, and 5 bases had no gene match. Germline CDR1 is SEHNR and CDR2 is FQNEAQ (reference sequence). Here the CDR3 DNA reads TGTGCCAGCAGCTTTAACAGGGGTTCAGCCAAAAACATTCAGTACTTC. This codes for CASSFNRGSAKNIQYF. The complete variable domain, with remaining parts taken from reference TRBV7-9 and TRBJ2-4, reads DTGVSQNPRHKITKRGQNVTFRCDPISEHNRLYWYRQTLGQGPEFLTYFQNEAQLEKSRLLSDRFSAERPKGSFSTLEIQRTEQGDSAMYLCASSFNRGSAKNIQYFGAGTRLSVL.

In this sample, this clonotype turned up many times. V and J are TRBV11-2 and TRBJ1-6; a weak D match, TRBD1 (6 bases). The CDR3 runs 15 residues. The V gene's germline CDR1 is SGHAT and CDR2 FQNNGV. V shed 3 bases and J shed 7 bases, with 13 bases lying between them. The CDR3 protein is CASSFETGGNSPLHF. CDR3 nucleotides: TGTGCCAGCAGCTTTGAGACAGGCGGGAATTCACCCCTCCACTTT.

J is TRBJ2-7 and V is TRBV5-1; D might be TRBD1 (6 bases). The CDR3 runs 17 residues. Germline V gene data show CDR1 as SGHRS and CDR2 as YFSETQ. Deletions cut 0 bases from V and 3 bases from J, with 19 bases between. CDR3 amino acids: CASSLARGRITNYEQYF. DNA of the CDR3: TGCGCCAGCAGCTTGGCCAGGGGCCGAATCACCAACTACGAGCAGTACTTC. The full variable domain, rest sourced from reference TRBV5-1 and TRBJ2-7, is KAGVTQTPRYLIKTRGQQVTLSCSPISGHRSVSWYQQTPGQGLQFLFEYFSETQRNKGNFPGRFSGRQFSNSRSEMNVSTLELGDSALYLCASSLARGRITNYEQYFGPGTRLTVT.

Only a few counts were recorded for this clonotype. The chain uses TRBV5-1 and TRBJ1-1; D remains ambiguous. V lost 0 bases to trimming and J lost 6 bases, with 12 bases between them. CDR1 SGHRS and CDR2 YFSETQ come from the germline V gene. This CDR3 is built from 14 residues. CDR3: CASSLVVGEAEAFF. The CDR3 DNA reads as TGCGCCAGCAGCTTGGTGGTCGGGGAGGCTGAAGCTTTCTTT.

This clonotype was counted ten times or more. The chain has TRBV6-1 and TRBJ1-6; possibly TRBD1 for D (5 bases). Germline loops: CDR1 MNHNS, CDR2 SASEGT. V lost 7 bases and J 7 bases, leaving 11 bases between the germline ends. The CDR3 sequence is 13 residues long. The DNA of the CDR3 is TGTGCCAGCAAGGGGCCAAGGAATTCACCCCTCCACTTT. Protein: CASKGPRNSPLHF.

The V call is TRBV20-1, the J call TRBJ2-3, with D possibly TRBD2 on 5 matching bases. The CDR3 contains 12 residues. The V end was cut by 5 bases, the J end by 6 bases, with 12 bases between. Germline-derived CDR1 and CDR2 are DFQATT and SNEGSKA (reference sequence). The CDR3 DNA reads TGCAGTGCTTGGGGTCAGCGGGATACGCAGTATTTT. Translated, it gives CSAWGQRDTQYF.

J is TRBJ2-3 and V is TRBV5-1, with 7 bases fitting TRBD1. There are 19 residues in the CDR3. Germline assignment: CDR1 SGHRS and CDR2 YFSETQ. The V gene end was trimmed by 0 bases and the J gene end by 4 bases; junction bases not matched to a gene: 17. CDR3 protein: CASSLAWITGVGSPDTQYF. CDR3 in DNA: TGCGCCAGCAGCTTGGCCTGGATAACAGGGGTGGGCAGTCCAGATACGCAGTATTTT.

The rearrangement links TRBV27 to TRBJ2-7, with D possibly being TRBD2 (6 bases). The germline CDR1 and CDR2 sequences are MNHEY and SMNVEV (reference sequence). This CDR3 is 15 amino acids long. Trimming shortened V by 4 bases and J by 4 bases, and 17 bases separated the two germline ends. The CDR3 spells CASSSVGLSLYEQYF. The CDR3 DNA sequence: TGTGCCAGCAGTTCGGTCGGACTAAGCTTATACGAGCAGTACTTC.

This clonotype was seen many times. This chain connects TRBV4-2 to TRBJ2-2; 10 nucleotides match TRBD1. The CDR3 contains 16 residues. V shed 5 bases and J 5 bases; nucleotides not matched to a gene: 8. Per germline, CDR1 LGHNA and CDR2 YNFKEQ. The CDR3 sequence is CASSAPWTGGTGELFF. For the CDR3, the DNA is TGTGCCAGCAGCGCCCCTTGGACAGGGGGGACCGGGGAGCTGTTTTTT.

The rearrangement links TRBV7-2 to TRBJ2-2; D is unclear. CDR1 and CDR2 from the germline V gene are SGHTA and FQGNSA. Trimming shortened V by 5 bases and J by 7 bases, and 11 bases separated the two germline ends. The CDR3 runs 13 residues. CDR3 DNA: TGTGCCAGCAGCCCTATGTCGGACGGGGAGCTGTTTTTT. Protein product: CASSPMSDGELFF.

In this sample, this clonotype turned up many times. The chain joins TRBV20-1 to TRBJ2-3; TRBD2 agrees at 12 bases. V was clipped by 0 bases and J by 10 bases; unmatched bases: 11. The germline gives CDR1 DFQATT, CDR2 SNEGSKA (reference sequence). The CDR3 spans 16 residues. The CDR3 here is CSAREGLAGVLGAQYF. The CDR3, as DNA: TGCAGTGCTAGAGAGGGACTAGCGGGCGTTTTAGGTGCGCAGTATTTT.

A few counts support this clonotype. The CDR3 region is CSASGLDTDTQYF. The DNA of the CDR3 is TGCAGTGCTAGTGGGTTGGACACAGATACGCAGTATTTT. The chain employs TRBV20-1 and TRBJ2-3; D uncertain. The germline V gene has CDR1 DFQATT and CDR2 SNEGSKA (reference sequence). The CDR3 is 13 residues long. The V gene lost 3 bases and the J gene lost 2 bases, with 9 bases spanning the gap.

This clonotype was found many times. CDR3: CATSRVGGSLNTGELFF. The CDR3 coding sequence is TGTGCCACCAGCAGAGTGGGGGGCAGCTTAAACACCGGGGAGCTGTTTTTT. V usage is TRBV15 and J usage is TRBJ2-2, with D possibly being TRBD1 or TRBD2 (6 bases each). Looked up from germline, CDR1 is LNHNV and CDR2 is YYDKDF (reference sequence). The CDR3 is 17 amino acids. V was trimmed by 1 base and J by 2 bases, leaving 14 bases between them. The variable domain in full, completed from reference TRBV15 and TRBJ2-2, reads DAMVIQNPRYQVTQFGKPVTLSCSQTLNHNVMYWYQQKSSQAPKLLFHYYDKDFNNEADTPDNFQSRRPNTSFCFLDIRSPGLGDTAMYLCATSRVGGSLNTGELFFGEGSRLTVL.

The sample holds a few counts of this clonotype. The chain has TRBV7-2 and TRBJ1-1, with D perhaps TRBD1 (6 bases). The V gene's germline CDR1 is SGHTA and CDR2 FQGNSA. The CDR3 totals 15 residues. V gave up 5 bases and J gave up 7 bases, with 20 bases separating them. CDR3 protein: CASSTTQGFHIEAFF. The CDR3 DNA reads TGTGCCAGCAGCACAACACAGGGTTTTCATATTGAAGCTTTCTTT.

The V gene is TRBV6-1, the J gene TRBJ2-1, with a tentative D call TRBD2 (5 bases). This CDR3 has 16 residues. Trimming pared 8 bases from V and 3 bases from J, leaving 20 bases between. Germline V CDR1 and CDR2: MNHNS, SASEGT. The CDR3 spells CASARQNGMGYNEQFF. Written as DNA, the CDR3 is TGTGCCAGCGCACGACAAAACGGGATGGGCTACAATGAGCAGTTCTTC.

This clonotype came up a few times. The J gene is TRBJ2-3, the V gene TRBV5-1, with D tentatively TRBD1 (5 bases). Germline V gene sequence: CDR1 SGHRS, CDR2 YFSETQ. V dropped 4 bases and J dropped 1 base, with 13 bases sitting between them. CDR3 length: 15 amino acids. The CDR3 protein is CASSAEQGGTDTQYF. The CDR3 DNA reads TGCGCCAGCAGCGCGGAGCAGGGCGGCACAGATACGCAGTATTTT.

This clonotype was seen a few times. CDR3 coding DNA: TGTGCCAGCAGCCCCTCACAGGGCGAGGGCGAAAAACTGTTTTTT. Translating gives CASSPSQGEGEKLFF. The chain couples TRBV7-9 to TRBJ1-4, with TRBD1 as a possible D gene (6 bases). The CDR3 is 15 amino acids. Germline lookup yields CDR1 SEHNR and CDR2 FQNEAQ (reference sequence). Deletions cut 5 bases from V and 8 bases from J, with 18 bases between.

This clonotype has just a few counts. J is TRBJ1-1 and V is TRBV20-1, with D tentatively TRBD1 (6 bases). The germline V gene encodes CDR1 DFQATT and CDR2 SNEGSKA (reference sequence). V was pared by 2 bases and J by 0 bases, with 16 bases between. CDR3 size: 16 residues. The CDR3 DNA sequence: TGCAGTGCTAGAACAGGCGGAGGGGGGGTGAACACTGAAGCTTTCTTT. Protein sequence: CSARTGGGGVNTEAFF.

The table lists this clonotype with a few counts. The genes are TRBV3-1 and TRBJ2-7; 8 bases line up with TRBD1. J gave up 3 bases and V 4 bases, and 5 bases lay outside the gene matches. Germline V gives CDR1 LGHDT, CDR2 YNNKEL (reference sequence). CDR3 length equals 14 residues. The DNA for the CDR3 is TGTGCCAGCAGCCCGCCGGGACAGGTCTACGAGCAGTACTTC. This sequence encodes CASSPPGQVYEQYF.

The rearrangement links TRBV27 to TRBJ2-7; 11 nucleotides match TRBD1. This CDR3 has 16 residues. CDR1 is MNHEY, CDR2 SMNVEV, per germline (reference sequence). With V trimmed by 4 bases and J by 6 bases, 11 bases remained unmatched. This CDR3 is CASSSVSGTGGAEQYF. Written as DNA, the CDR3 is TGTGCCAGCAGTTCGGTTAGTGGGACAGGGGGAGCCGAGCAGTACTTC.

The V gene is TRBV5-1, the J gene TRBJ2-2; D gene uncertain. CDR1 is SGHRS and CDR2 is YFSETQ in the germline V gene. Trimming took off 0 bases at V and 1 base at J, with 10 bases between the two ends. This CDR3 is built from 16 residues. The CDR3 region has the DNA TGCGCCAGCAGCTTGGCCAAGAATTTGAACACCGGGGAGCTGTTTTTT. It specifies CASSLAKNLNTGELFF. Looking up the rest from reference TRBV5-1 and TRBJ2-2 gives the full variable domain: KAGVTQTPRYLIKTRGQQVTLSCSPISGHRSVSWYQQTPGQGLQFLFEYFSETQRNKGNFPGRFSGRQFSNSRSEMNVSTLELGDSALYLCASSLAKNLNTGELFFGEGSRLTVL.

This clonotype has a count of ten or more. This sequence joins TRBV5-1 and TRBJ2-7; 7 nucleotides agree with TRBD2. The V gene's germline CDR1 is SGHRS and CDR2 YFSETQ. CDR3 length: 15 residues. V lost 1 base, J lost 0 bases, and 4 bases stayed unmatched. In DNA form, the CDR3 reads TGCGCCAGCAGCTTGATGACGGGGGGCTCCTACGAGCAGTACTTC. Residues: CASSLMTGGSYEQYF.

The chain carries TRBV2 and TRBJ2-7, with a possible D match to TRBD1 (6 bases). The CDR3 totals 13 residues. Germline CDR1 and CDR2: SNHLY and FYNNEI. V lost 6 bases and J lost 2, with 11 bases in between. Written as DNA, the CDR3 is TGTGCCAGCAGATGGACAGACACCTACGAGCAGTACTTC. Its protein is CASRWTDTYEQYF.

This clonotype was seen ten or more times. This rearrangement joins TRBV4-2 to TRBJ2-3; the D is unclear. This CDR3 is 13 amino acids long. Germline CDR1 reads LGHNA; CDR2 reads YNFKEQ. Trimming took 1 base from V and 1 from J, leaving 3 bases between them. The CDR3 reads CASSQVGTDTQYF. The CDR3 nucleotides read TGTGCCAGCAGCCAAGTCGGCACAGATACGCAGTATTTT.

V is TRBV9 and J is TRBJ2-7; D gene unclear. Germline V gene data show CDR1 as SGDLS and CDR2 as YYNGEE. The CDR3 consists of 13 residues. The V end lost 3 bases, the J end lost 1 base, and 8 bases lay between the germline ends. CDR3 sequence (DNA): TGTGCCAGCAGCGCGGCTGGGTCCTACGAGCAGTACTTC. This translates into CASSAAGSYEQYF.